Below, 25 T cell receptor beta chains from the same sample are listed, as sequenced in a study of blood T cell repertoires in COVID-19. Produced via immunoSEQ multiplex PCR; TCRdb's table is partial and in-frame only. The profile shows 250,000 to 300,000 clones, about 86% of them singletons. The sequenced sample was peripheral blood. All receptors derive from a woman between 70 and 85 years old with COVID-19, enrolled during active disease.

The J gene is TRBJ2-3, the V gene TRBV11-3; possibly TRBD2 for D (6 bases). This CDR3 has 12 residues. The V gene's germline CDR1 is SGHNT and CDR2 YENEEA. Trimming took 3 bases from V and 6 from J, leaving 7 bases between them. The CDR3 nucleotides read TGTGCCAGCAGCTTTCGGGGGGATACGCAGTATTTT. This gives the protein CASSFRGDTQYF.

This clone was counted a single time. V gene TRBV2 combines with J gene TRBJ1-6; 7 bases are shared with TRBD1. The ends lost 8 bases at V and 6 bases at J; junction bases unmatched: 10. CDR3 length: 15 residues. Germline values: CDR1 SNHLY, CDR2 FYNNEI. The CDR3 is CASGSEYRGNSPLHF. CDR3 sequence (DNA): TGTGCCAGCGGATCGGAGTACAGGGGTAATTCACCCCTCCACTTT.

V and J are TRBV5-1 and TRBJ2-7, with D possibly TRBD1 on 6 matching bases. Germline CDR1 is SGHRS and CDR2 is YFSETQ. The CDR3 contains 14 residues. V gave up 3 bases and J gave up 2 bases, with 12 bases separating them. Here the CDR3 reads CASSSDRGTYEQYF. DNA for the CDR3: TGCGCCAGCAGCTCGGACAGAGGTACCTACGAGCAGTACTTC.

The rearrangement uses TRBV19 and TRBJ2-7; 7 bases align to TRBD1. Germline V CDR1 and CDR2: LNHDA, SQIVND (reference sequence). The CDR3 loop spans 15 amino acids. V shed 1 base, J shed 3 bases, and the junction held 6 bases outside the gene matches. CDR3 protein: CASSIVPQGVYEQYF. Here the CDR3 DNA reads TGTGCCAGTAGTATAGTCCCCCAGGGGGTCTACGAGCAGTACTTC.

The chain uses TRBV12-3 or TRBV12-4 and TRBJ1-5; D gene unclear. V was trimmed by 5 bases and J by 5 bases, leaving 7 bases between them. There are 12 residues in the CDR3. This chain's CDR3 is CASSPSHQPQHF. CDR3 DNA sequence: TGTGCCAGCAGTCCCTCTCATCAGCCCCAGCATTTT.

The chain couples TRBV6-2 or TRBV6-3 to TRBJ1-2; 10 bases are a match to TRBD1. The length of the CDR3 is 15 residues. V was clipped by 5 bases and J by 0 bases; unmatched bases: 3. Germline V gives CDR1 MNHEY, CDR2 SVGEGT. DNA of the CDR3: TGTGCCAGCAGTCGACAGGGGGCCTCTAACTATGGCTACACCTTC. Protein: CASSRQGASNYGYTF.

The genes are TRBV29-1 and TRBJ2-7, with 8 positions matching TRBD1. The CDR3 sequence is 13 residues long. The V gene's germline CDR1 is SQVTM and CDR2 ANQGSEA. The V segment lost 6 bases and the J segment 6 bases; nucleotides outside the gene matches: 10. DNA for the CDR3: TGCAGCGTGCGGACAGGGTCCGTGGGCGAGCAGTACTTC. It specifies CSVRTGSVGEQYF.

V is TRBV4-3 and J is TRBJ2-1; 10 bases are shared with TRBD1. This CDR3 is 17 amino acids long. The V and J ends lost 1 base and 9 bases, in that order; junction bases with no gene match: 12. Per germline, CDR1 LGHNA and CDR2 YSLEER. The CDR3 reads CASSQGAGTGVGSEQFF. CDR3 nucleotides: TGCGCCAGCAGCCAAGGAGCCGGGACAGGGGTCGGCAGTGAGCAGTTCTTC.

This chain links TRBV10-3 with TRBJ1-1; D not certain. This CDR3 region has 14 residues. CDR1 and CDR2 (germline): ENHRY, SYGVKD. With 4 bases removed from V and 1 base from J, the gap between germline ends came to 10 bases. Written as DNA, the CDR3 is TGTGCCATCAGTGTCGAACACCCGAACACTGAAGCTTTCTTT. Translation: CAISVEHPNTEAFF.

The gene calls are TRBV19 and TRBJ1-5; D might be TRBD1 (5 bases). The CDR3 covers 11 residues. Germline V gene data show CDR1 as LNHDA and CDR2 as SQIVND (reference sequence). The V gene lost 6 bases and the J gene lost 8 bases, with 8 bases spanning the gap. This CDR3 reads CASSLGEPQHF. CDR3 DNA: TGTGCCAGTAGCCTAGGGGAGCCCCAGCATTTT.

The chain is built from TRBV10-3 and TRBJ1-4; 8 bases are a match to TRBD1. Looked up from germline, CDR1 is ENHRY and CDR2 is SYGVKD. V lost 6 bases and J lost 4; bases outside the gene matches: 7. The CDR3 consists of 15 residues. The CDR3 loop reads CAISDGQGHNEKLFF. CDR3 nucleotide sequence: TGTGCCATCAGCGACGGACAGGGACATAATGAAAAACTGTTTTTT.

The rearrangement links TRBV24-1 to TRBJ1-6; a weak D match, TRBD1 (5 bases). Per the germline V gene, CDR1 is KGHDR and CDR2 is SFDVKD. The V gene lost 7 bases and the J gene lost 7 bases, with 13 bases spanning the gap. This CDR3 has 14 residues. The CDR3 sequence is CATSQGGLNSPLHF. As DNA, the CDR3 is TGTGCCACCAGCCAGGGAGGCCTAAATTCACCCCTCCACTTT.

In the case of this clone: One end of the junction varies from germline; a read error may be responsible. The chain couples TRBV19 to TRBJ1-2; 8 nucleotides agree with TRBD1. From germline, CDR1 is LNHDA and CDR2 SQIVND (reference sequence). This CDR3 is built from 11 residues. CDR3: CASSYRGQAYF. DNA of the CDR3: TGTGCCAGTAGTTATAGGGGACAGGCTTACTTC.

The chain is built from TRBV5-1 and TRBJ2-1; 8 positions agree with TRBD1. CDR1 and CDR2 from the germline V gene are SGHRS and YFSETQ. CDR3 size: 13 residues. With 3 bases clipped from V and 6 bases from J, the junction kept 2 bases outside the gene matches. CDR3 sequence reads: CASSSGQVNEQFF. Written as DNA, the CDR3 is TGCGCCAGCAGCTCGGGACAGGTCAATGAGCAGTTCTTC. Drawing the rest from reference TRBV5-1 and TRBJ2-1, the complete variable domain is KAGVTQTPRYLIKTRGQQVTLSCSPISGHRSVSWYQQTPGQGLQFLFEYFSETQRNKGNFPGRFSGRQFSNSRSEMNVSTLELGDSALYLCASSSGQVNEQFFGPGTRLTVL.

This chain connects TRBV7-9 to TRBJ2-7; D gene unclear. The ends were cut back, 1 base at V and 9 bases at J, with 10 bases in the middle. CDR1 and CDR2 (germline): SEHNR, FQNEAQ (reference sequence). The CDR3 sequence is 12 residues long. CDR3 protein: CASSLVGSGQYF. The CDR3 DNA sequence: TGTGCCAGCAGCTTAGTTGGTAGTGGGCAGTACTTC.

The rearrangement joins TRBV30 to TRBJ1-6; 7 positions agree with TRBD1. Trimming cost V 3 bases and J 6 bases; bases outside gene matches: 8. CDR1 and CDR2 (germline): GTSNPN, SVGIG (reference sequence). The CDR3 runs 15 residues. The CDR3 DNA follows: TGTGCCTGGAGGACAGCAGGGGGAGGTAATTCACCCCTCCACTTT. Translating gives CAWRTAGGGNSPLHF.

V and J are TRBV19 and TRBJ2-2; TRBD2 aligns across 12 bases. The ends lost 5 bases at V and 4 bases at J; junction bases unmatched: 14. The length of the CDR3 is 19 residues. Germline CDR1 LNHDA, CDR2 SQIVND (reference sequence). The CDR3 coding sequence is TGTGCCAGTAGTGTTACTAGCGGGGGGCGTTTGAGAGGCACCGGGGAGCTGTTTTTT. Translating gives CASSVTSGGRLRGTGELFF.

The CDR3 nucleotides read TGTGCCAGCATAAGGACAGGGTCCGCCGCCGCCGAGCAGTACTTC. Translation gives CASIRTGSAAAEQYF. The chain has TRBV5-8 and TRBJ2-7; 8 nucleotides line up with TRBD1. J lost 6 bases, V lost 6 bases, and 14 bases had no gene match. Germline V CDR1 and CDR2: SGHTS, YDEGEE. The CDR3 is made up of 15 amino acids.

Here the CDR3 DNA reads TGTGCCATCAGTGAACAGGACAGCCTTGAGCAGTACTTC. This encodes CAISEQDSLEQYF. The rearrangement joins TRBV10-3 to TRBJ2-7, with D perhaps TRBD1 (6 bases). Trimming took 3 bases from V and 7 from J, leaving 13 bases between them. Germline V gene sequence: CDR1 ENHRY, CDR2 SYGVKD. The length of the CDR3 is 13 residues.

The V call is TRBV7-8, the J call TRBJ1-1; possible D gene TRBD1, 5 bases. V was shortened by 4 bases and J by 0 bases, with 12 bases between the two germline ends. This CDR3 region has 15 residues. Germline CDR1 SGHVS, CDR2 FQNEAQ. Here the CDR3 DNA reads TGTGCCAGCAGCTCCGACAGCGTCATGAACACTGAAGCTTTCTTT. It yields the protein CASSSDSVMNTEAFF.

V and J are TRBV3-1 (or the pseudogene TRBV3-2) and TRBJ2-7, with 8 bases fitting TRBD1. Trimming at V came to 4 bases and at J to 2 bases, leaving 4 bases not matched to a gene. The germline CDR1 and CDR2 sequences are LGHDT and YNNKEL (reference sequence). The CDR3 sequence is 14 residues long. The CDR3: CASSRTGPAYEQYF. CDR3 nucleotides: TGTGCCAGCAGCCGGACAGGGCCGGCCTACGAGCAGTACTTC.

The chain couples TRBV24-1 to TRBJ1-5; maybe TRBD1 (6 bases). CDR3 size: 13 residues. The germline V gene encodes CDR1 KGHDR and CDR2 SFDVKD. Trimming removed 9 bases from V and 11 bases from J, with 19 bases in between. CDR3 protein: CATGQGTITSQHF. The CDR3 region has the DNA TGTGCCACCGGCCAGGGGACCATCACGTCCCAGCATTTT.

This chain links TRBV5-4 with TRBJ2-5; 10 nucleotides align to TRBD2. Per the germline V gene, CDR1 is SGHNT and CDR2 is YYREEE (reference sequence). The trim removed 5 bases at V and 5 bases at J, leaving 6 bases unmatched. This CDR3 is built from 14 residues. CDR3 in DNA: TGTGCCAGCAGGGAGCGGGGGGGCCTCGAGACCCAGTACTTC. Its protein is CASRERGGLETQYF.

The chain carries TRBV4-3 and TRBJ2-7; perhaps TRBD1 as D (6 bases). This CDR3 has 13 residues. Germline V gene sequence: CDR1 LGHNA, CDR2 YSLEER. Trimming shortened V by 7 bases and J by 2 bases, and 12 bases separated the two germline ends. CDR3 amino acids: CASNPQGTYEQYF. The CDR3 DNA is TGCGCCAGCAACCCCCAGGGGACCTACGAGCAGTACTTC.

The rearrangement links TRBV5-1 to TRBJ1-6; tentative D call: TRBD1 (5 bases). The V gene's germline CDR1 is SGHRS and CDR2 YFSETQ. This CDR3 spans 14 amino acids. Trimming took off 5 bases at V and 5 bases at J, with 11 bases between the two ends. As DNA, the CDR3 is TGCGCCAGCAGAGATACCAGGGATAATTCACCCCTCCACTTT. It specifies CASRDTRDNSPLHF.